This T cell receptor (beta chain) comes out of a study of blood T cell repertoires in COVID-19. Study as a whole: Sources were T cells, B-cell-depleted T cells, or PBMCs; the material itself was cDNA or gDNA.

This clone showed up just once. Method: immunoSEQ multiplex PCR; TCRdb's copy keeps in-frame clones and lacks some. The sample holds tens of thousands of clones, 70% to 90% seen once. The origin of this receptor is a human donor in a cohort sampled during active COVID-19. The sequencing sample was made of peripheral blood.

The CDR3 spells CASSLEGAGELFF. As DNA, the CDR3 is TGTGCCAGCAGCTTAGAAGGGGCCGGGGAGCTGTTTTTT. The chain couples TRBV13 to TRBJ2-2; weak D call: TRBD1 (5 bases). Deletions cut 1 base from V and 6 bases from J, with 6 bases between. Germline assignment: CDR1 PRHDT and CDR2 FYEKMQ (reference sequence). This CDR3 has 13 amino acids.